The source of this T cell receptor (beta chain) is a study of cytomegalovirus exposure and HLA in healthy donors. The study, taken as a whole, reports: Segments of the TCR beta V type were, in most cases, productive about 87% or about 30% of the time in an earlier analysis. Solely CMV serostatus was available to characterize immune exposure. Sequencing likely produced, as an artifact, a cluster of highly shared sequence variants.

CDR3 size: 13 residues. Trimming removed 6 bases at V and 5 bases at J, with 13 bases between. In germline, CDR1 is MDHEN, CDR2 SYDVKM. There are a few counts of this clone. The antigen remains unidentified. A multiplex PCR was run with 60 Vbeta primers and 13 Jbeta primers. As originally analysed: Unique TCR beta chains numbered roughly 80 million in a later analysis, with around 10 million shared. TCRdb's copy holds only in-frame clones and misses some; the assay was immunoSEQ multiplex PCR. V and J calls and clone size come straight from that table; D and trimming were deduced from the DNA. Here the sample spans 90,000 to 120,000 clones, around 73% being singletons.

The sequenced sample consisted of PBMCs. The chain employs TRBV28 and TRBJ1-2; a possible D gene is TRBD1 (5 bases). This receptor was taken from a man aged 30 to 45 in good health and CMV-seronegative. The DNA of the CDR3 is TGTGCCAGCAGAGTGACAGCTAGTTATGGCTACACCTTC. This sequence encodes CASRVTASYGYTF.